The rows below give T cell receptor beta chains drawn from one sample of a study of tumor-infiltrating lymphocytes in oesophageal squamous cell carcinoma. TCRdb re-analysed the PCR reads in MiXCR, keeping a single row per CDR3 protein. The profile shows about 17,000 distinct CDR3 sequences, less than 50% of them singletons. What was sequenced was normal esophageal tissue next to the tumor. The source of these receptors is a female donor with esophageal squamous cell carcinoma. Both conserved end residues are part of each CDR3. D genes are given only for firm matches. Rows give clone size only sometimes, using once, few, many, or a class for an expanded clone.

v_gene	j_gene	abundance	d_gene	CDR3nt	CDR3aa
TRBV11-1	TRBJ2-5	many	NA	TGTGCCAGCAGCTTAGGGGGGGCTGGGGAGACCCAGTACTTC	CASSLGGAGETQYF
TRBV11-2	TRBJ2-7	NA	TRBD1	TGTGCCAGCAGCTTAGCGGACAGGGAGGTCTACGAGCAGTACTTC	CASSLADREVYEQYF
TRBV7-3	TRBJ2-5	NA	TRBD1	TGTGCCAGCAGCTTAACCCCGGGACAGGGGGAAGAGACCCAGTACTTC	CASSLTPGQGEETQYF
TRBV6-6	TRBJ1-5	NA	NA	TGTGCCAGCACCCTGGACAGCTATAGCAATCAGCCCCAGCATTTT	CASTLDSYSNQPQHF
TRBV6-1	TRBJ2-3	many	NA	TGTGCCAGCAAAGATCCTGCCACAGATACGCAGTATTTT	CASKDPATDTQYF
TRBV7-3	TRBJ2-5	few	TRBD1	TGTGCCAGCAGCCTGACAGGGGACGGGGAGACCCAGTACTTC	CASSLTGDGETQYF
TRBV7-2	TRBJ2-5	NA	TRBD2	TGTGCCAGCAGCTTACTAGCGGGAGTGGGTGAGCAGTACTTC	CASSLLAGVGEQYF
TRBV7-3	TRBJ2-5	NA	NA	TGTGCCAGCAGCTCAATCTCAGGAGAGACCCAGTACTTC	CASSSISGETQYF
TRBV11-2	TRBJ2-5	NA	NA	TGTGCCAGCAGCTTAGATAGGGCAAGGCCAGAGACCCAGTACTTC	CASSLDRARPETQYF
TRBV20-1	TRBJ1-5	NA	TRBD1	TGCAGTGCTAGAGAAGGAACAGGGGTTAAAGATCAGCCCCAGCATTTT	CSAREGTGVKDQPQHF
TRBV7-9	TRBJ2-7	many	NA	TGTGCCAGCAGCTTATTGCAGTACTACGAGCAGTACTTC	CASSLLQYYEQYF
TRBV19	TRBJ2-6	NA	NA	TGTGCCAGTCAGTCTTTCTCAAGCTCTGGGGCCAACGTCCTGACTTTC	CASQSFSSSGANVLTF
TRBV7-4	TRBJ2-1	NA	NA	TGTGCCAGCAGCTTACTAGAATCCTACAATGAGCAGTTCTTC	CASSLLESYNEQFF
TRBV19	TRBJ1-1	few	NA	TGTGCCAGTAGTATAGAAGGCCCGAACTCTGAAGCTTTCTTT	CASSIEGPNSEAFF
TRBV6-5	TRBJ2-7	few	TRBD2	TGTGCCAGCAAGTACAGCGGGGACGTCTACGAGCAGTACTTC	CASKYSGDVYEQYF
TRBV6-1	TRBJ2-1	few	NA	TGTGCCAGCAGTGCACTAATTGAGCAGTTCTTC	CASSALIEQFF